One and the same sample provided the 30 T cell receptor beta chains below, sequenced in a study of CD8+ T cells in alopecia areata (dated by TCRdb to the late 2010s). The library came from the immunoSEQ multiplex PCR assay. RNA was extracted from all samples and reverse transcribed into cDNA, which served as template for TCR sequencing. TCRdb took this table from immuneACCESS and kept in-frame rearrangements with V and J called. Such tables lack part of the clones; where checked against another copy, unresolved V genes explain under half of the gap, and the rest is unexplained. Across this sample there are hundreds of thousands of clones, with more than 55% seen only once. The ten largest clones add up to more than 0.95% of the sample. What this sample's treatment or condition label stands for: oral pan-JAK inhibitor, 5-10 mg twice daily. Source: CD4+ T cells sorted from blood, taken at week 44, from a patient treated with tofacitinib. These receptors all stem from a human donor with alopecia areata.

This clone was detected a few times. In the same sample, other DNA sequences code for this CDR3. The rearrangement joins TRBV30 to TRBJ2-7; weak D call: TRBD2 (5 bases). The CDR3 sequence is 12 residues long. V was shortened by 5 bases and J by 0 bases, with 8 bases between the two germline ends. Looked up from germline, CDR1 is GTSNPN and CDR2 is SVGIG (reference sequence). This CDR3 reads CAWRRDSYEQYF. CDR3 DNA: TGTGCCTGGCGACGGGACTCCTACGAGCAGTACTTC.

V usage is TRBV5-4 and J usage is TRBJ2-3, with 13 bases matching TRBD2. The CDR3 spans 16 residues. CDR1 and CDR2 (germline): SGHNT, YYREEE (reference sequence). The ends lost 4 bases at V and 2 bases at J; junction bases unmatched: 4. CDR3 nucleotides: TGTGCCAGCAGCCAGGGACTAGCGGGGTTCACAGATACGCAGTATTTT. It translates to CASSQGLAGFTDTQYF.

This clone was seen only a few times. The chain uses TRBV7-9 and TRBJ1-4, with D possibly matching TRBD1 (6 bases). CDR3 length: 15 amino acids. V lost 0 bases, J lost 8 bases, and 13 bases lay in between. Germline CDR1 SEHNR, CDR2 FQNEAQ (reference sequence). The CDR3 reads CASSLAQQGGEKLFF. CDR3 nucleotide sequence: TGTGCCAGCAGCTTAGCGCAACAGGGAGGCGAAAAACTGTTTTTT.

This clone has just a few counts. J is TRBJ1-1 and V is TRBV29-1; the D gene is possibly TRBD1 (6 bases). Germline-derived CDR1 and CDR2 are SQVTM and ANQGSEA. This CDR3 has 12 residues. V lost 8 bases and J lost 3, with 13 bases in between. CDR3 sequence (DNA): TGCAGCTCCACAGGGTTGTACACTGAAGCTTTCTTT. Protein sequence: CSSTGLYTEAFF.

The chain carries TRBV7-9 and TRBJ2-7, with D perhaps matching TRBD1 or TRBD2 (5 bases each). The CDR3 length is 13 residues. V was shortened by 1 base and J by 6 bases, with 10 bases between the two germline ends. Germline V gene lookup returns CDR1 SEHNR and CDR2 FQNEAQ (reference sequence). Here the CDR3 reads CASSLVLGVEQYF. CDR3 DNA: TGTGCCAGCAGCTTAGTACTAGGGGTCGAGCAGTACTTC. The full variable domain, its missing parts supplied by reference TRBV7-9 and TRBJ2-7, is DTGVSQNPRHKITKRGQNVTFRCDPISEHNRLYWYRQTLGQGPEFLTYFQNEAQLEKSRLLSDRFSAERPKGSFSTLEIQRTEQGDSAMYLCASSLVLGVEQYFGPGTRLTVT.

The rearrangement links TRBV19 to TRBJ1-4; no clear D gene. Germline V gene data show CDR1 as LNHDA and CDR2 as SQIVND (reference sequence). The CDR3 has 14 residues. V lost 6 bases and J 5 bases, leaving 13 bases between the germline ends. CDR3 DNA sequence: TGTGCCAGTAGCGAACCGTGGGGAAATGAAAAACTGTTTTTT. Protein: CASSEPWGNEKLFF.

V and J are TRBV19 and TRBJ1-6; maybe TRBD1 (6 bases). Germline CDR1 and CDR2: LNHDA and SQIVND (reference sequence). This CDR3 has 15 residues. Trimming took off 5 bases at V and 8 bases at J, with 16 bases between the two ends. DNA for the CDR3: TGTGCCAGTAGTCAGCGGGGGCCGAGGGATTCACCCCTCCACTTT. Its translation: CASSQRGPRDSPLHF.

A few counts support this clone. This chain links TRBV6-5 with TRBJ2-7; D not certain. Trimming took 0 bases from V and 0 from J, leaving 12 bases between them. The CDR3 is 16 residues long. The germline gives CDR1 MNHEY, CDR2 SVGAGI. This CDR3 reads CASSYSGPASSYEQYF. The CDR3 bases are TGTGCCAGCAGTTACTCAGGACCGGCGAGCTCCTACGAGCAGTACTTC.

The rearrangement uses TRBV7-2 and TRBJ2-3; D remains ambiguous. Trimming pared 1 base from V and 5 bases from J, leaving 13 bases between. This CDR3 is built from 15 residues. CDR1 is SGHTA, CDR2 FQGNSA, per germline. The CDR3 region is CASSLEVPRVDTQYF. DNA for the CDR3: TGTGCCAGCAGCTTAGAGGTCCCCCGGGTAGATACGCAGTATTTT.

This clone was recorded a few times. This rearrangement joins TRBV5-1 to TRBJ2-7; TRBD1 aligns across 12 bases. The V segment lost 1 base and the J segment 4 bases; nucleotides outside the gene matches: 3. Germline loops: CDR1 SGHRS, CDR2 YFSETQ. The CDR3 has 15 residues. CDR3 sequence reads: CASSLMGQGAYEQYF. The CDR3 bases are TGCGCCAGCAGCTTGATGGGACAGGGGGCTTACGAGCAGTACTTC.

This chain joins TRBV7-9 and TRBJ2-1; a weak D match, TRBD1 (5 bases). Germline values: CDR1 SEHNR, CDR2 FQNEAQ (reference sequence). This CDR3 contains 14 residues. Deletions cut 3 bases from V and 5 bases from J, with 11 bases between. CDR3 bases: TGTGCCAGCAGCTTCTGGCAGGGCGACAATGAGCAGTTCTTC. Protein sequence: CASSFWQGDNEQFF.

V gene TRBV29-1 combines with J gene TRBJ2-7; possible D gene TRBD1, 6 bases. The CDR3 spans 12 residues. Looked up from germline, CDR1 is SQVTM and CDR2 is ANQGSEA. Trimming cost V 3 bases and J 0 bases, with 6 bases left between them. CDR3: CSVEGASYEQYF. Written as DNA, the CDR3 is TGCAGCGTTGAGGGGGCCTCCTACGAGCAGTACTTC.

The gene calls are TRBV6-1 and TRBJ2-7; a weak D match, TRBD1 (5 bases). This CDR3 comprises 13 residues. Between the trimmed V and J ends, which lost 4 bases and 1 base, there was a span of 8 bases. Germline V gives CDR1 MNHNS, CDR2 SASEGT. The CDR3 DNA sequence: TGTGCCAGCAGTGGCAGGGTGTCCTACGAGCAGTACTTC. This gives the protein CASSGRVSYEQYF.

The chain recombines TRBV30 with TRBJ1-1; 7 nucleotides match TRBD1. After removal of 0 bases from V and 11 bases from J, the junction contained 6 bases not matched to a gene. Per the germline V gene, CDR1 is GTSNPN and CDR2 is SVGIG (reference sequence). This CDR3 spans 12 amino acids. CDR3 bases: TGTGCCTGGAGTGTAAAGGGGGCGAGGGCTTTCTTT. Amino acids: CAWSVKGARAFF.

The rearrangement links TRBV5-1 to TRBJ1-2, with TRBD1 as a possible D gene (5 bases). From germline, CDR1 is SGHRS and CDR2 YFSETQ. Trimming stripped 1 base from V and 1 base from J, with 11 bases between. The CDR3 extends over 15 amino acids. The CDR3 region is CASSLMGRLNYGYTF. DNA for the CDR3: TGCGCCAGCAGCTTGATGGGGCGGCTTAACTATGGCTACACCTTC. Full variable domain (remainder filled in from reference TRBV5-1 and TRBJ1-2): KAGVTQTPRYLIKTRGQQVTLSCSPISGHRSVSWYQQTPGQGLQFLFEYFSETQRNKGNFPGRFSGRQFSNSRSEMNVSTLELGDSALYLCASSLMGRLNYGYTFGSGTRLTVV.

The CDR3 region has the DNA TGTGCCAGCAGAAGTAAAGGGAGAAGCAATCAGCCCCAGCATTTT. The encoded protein is CASRSKGRSNQPQHF. The chain links TRBV6-1 to TRBJ1-5; D is unresolved. Germline CDR1 reads MNHNS; CDR2 reads SASEGT. There are 15 residues in the CDR3. The V end was cut by 6 bases, the J end by 1 base, with 13 bases between.

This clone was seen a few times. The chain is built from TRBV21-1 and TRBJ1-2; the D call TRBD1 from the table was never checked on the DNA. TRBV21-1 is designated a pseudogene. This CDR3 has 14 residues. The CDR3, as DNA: TGTGCCAGCAGCAAACCGGGACAGGGATCCGGCTACACCTTC. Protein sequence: CASSKPGQGSGYTF.

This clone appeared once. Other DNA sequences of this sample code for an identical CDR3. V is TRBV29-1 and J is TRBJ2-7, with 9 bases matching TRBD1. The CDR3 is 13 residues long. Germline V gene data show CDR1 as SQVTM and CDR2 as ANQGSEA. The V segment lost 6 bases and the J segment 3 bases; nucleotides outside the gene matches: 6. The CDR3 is CSVRTGVVYEQYF. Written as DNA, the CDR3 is TGCAGCGTCCGGACAGGGGTAGTCTACGAGCAGTACTTC.

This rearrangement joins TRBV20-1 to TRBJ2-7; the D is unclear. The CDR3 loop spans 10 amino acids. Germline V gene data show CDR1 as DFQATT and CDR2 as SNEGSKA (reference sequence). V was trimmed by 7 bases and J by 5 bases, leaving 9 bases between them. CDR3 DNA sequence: TGCAGTGGCTCAAAGGACGAGCAGTACTTC. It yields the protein CSGSKDEQYF.

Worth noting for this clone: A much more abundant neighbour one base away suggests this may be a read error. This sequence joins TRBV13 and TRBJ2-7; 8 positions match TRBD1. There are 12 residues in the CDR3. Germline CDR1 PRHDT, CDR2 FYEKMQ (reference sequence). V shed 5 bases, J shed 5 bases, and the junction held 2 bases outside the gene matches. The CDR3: CASSPTGDEQYF. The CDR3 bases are TGTGCCAGCAGCCCGACAGGGGACGAGCAGTACTTC.

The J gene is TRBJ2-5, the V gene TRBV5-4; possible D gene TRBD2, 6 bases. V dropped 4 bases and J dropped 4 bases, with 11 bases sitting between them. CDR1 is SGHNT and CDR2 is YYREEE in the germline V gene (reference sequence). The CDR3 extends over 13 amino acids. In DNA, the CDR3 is TGTGCCAGCAGCCGCCGGGGGAGAGAGACCCAGTACTTC. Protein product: CASSRRGRETQYF.

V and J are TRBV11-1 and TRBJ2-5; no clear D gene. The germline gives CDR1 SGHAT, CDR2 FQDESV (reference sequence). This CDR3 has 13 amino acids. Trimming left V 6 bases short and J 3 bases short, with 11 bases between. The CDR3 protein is CASSSGREETQYF. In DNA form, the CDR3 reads TGTGCCAGCAGTTCTGGACGGGAAGAGACCCAGTACTTC.

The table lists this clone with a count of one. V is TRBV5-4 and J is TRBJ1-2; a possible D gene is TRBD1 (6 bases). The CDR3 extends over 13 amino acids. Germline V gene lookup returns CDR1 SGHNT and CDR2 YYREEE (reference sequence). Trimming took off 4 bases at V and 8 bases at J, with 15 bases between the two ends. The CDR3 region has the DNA TGTGCCAGCAGCCTCGTTGGGGGCGGCGGCTACACCTTC. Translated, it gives CASSLVGGGGYTF. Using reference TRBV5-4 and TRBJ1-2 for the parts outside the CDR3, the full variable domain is ETGVTQSPTHLIKTRGQQVTLRCSSQSGHNTVSWYQQALGQGPQFIFQYYREEENGRGNFPPRFSGLQFPNYSSELNVNALELDDSALYLCASSLVGGGGYTFGSGTRLTVV.

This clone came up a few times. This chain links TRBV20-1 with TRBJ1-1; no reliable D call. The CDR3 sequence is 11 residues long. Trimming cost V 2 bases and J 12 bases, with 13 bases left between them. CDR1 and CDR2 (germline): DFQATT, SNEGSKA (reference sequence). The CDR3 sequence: CSARLTVETFF. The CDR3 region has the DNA TGCAGTGCTAGACTGACTGTGGAGACTTTCTTT.

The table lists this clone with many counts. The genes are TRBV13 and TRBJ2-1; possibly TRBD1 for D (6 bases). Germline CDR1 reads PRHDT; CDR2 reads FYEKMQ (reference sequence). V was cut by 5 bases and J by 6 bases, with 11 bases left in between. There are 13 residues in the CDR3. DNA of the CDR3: TGTGCCAGCAGCCCGAGGGACACCAATGAGCAGTTCTTC. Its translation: CASSPRDTNEQFF.

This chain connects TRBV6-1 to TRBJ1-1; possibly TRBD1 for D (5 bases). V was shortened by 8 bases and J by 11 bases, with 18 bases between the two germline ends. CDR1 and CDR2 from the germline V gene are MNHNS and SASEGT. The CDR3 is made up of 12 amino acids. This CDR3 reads CASGPRGVDAFF. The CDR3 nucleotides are TGTGCCAGCGGACCCCGGGGGGTTGATGCTTTCTTT.

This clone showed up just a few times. The CDR3 DNA follows: TGTGCCAGCAGTATTAACTCGGGACAGGGTAAAAAACTGTTTTTT. Translating gives CASSINSGQGKKLFF. J is TRBJ1-4 and V is TRBV27, with 9 bases aligning to TRBD1. The germline V gene encodes CDR1 MNHEY and CDR2 SMNVEV (reference sequence). V gave up 5 bases and J gave up 9 bases; unmatched junction bases: 10. The CDR3 runs to 15 residues. Based on the CDR3 plus reference TRBV27 and TRBJ1-4, the full variable domain is EAQVTQNPRYLITVTGKKLTVTCSQNMNHEYMSWYRQDPGLGLRQIYYSMNVEVTDKGDVPEGYKVSRKEKRNFPLILESPSPNQTSLYFCASSINSGQGKKLFFGSGTQLSVL.

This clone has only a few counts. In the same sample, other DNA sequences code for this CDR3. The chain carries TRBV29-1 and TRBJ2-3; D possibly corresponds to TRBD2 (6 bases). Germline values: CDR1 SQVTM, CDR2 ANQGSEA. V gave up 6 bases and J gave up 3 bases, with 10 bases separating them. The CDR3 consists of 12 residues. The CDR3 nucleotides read TGCAGCGTCAGGCGGGGAACAGATACGCAGTATTTT. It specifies CSVRRGTDTQYF.

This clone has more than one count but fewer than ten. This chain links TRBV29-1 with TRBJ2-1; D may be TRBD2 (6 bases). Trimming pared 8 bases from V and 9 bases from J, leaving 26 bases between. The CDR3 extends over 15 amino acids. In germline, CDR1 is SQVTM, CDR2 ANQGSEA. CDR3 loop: CSTRAGTRSGGEQFF. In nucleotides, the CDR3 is TGCAGCACTCGTGCCGGGACTCGGTCTGGGGGTGAGCAGTTCTTC.

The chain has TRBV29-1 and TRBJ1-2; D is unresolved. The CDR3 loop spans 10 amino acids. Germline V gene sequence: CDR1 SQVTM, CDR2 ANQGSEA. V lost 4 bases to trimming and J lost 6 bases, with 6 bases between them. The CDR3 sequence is CSVVENGYTF. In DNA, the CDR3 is TGCAGCGTTGTCGAGAATGGCTACACCTTC.